Given below is one T cell receptor (beta chain) in context. In the study's own analysis: Using reference gene primer amplification, nucleated cell counts were estimated. The assay was immunoSEQ multiplex PCR, and TCRdb's table has in-frame clones only and misses some. The DNA gave D and trimming, while V, J and clone size come from that table. The data contain over 100,000 clones, more than 75% of them singletons. These data originate in a study of blood T cell repertoires in COVID-19. Study-wide background: Some COVID-19 samples were acute and others convalescent; all came from the United States, Italy and Spain. From T cells, B-cell-depleted T cells, or PBMCs came the material, which was cDNA or gDNA.

The receptor was isolated from a man in his fifties with active or convalescent COVID-19. Sequenced sample: peripheral blood.

The CDR3 DNA reads as TGTGCCAGCAGTTACTCCCGACAGGGGTGGGACACTGAAGCTTTCTTT. This codes for CASSYSRQGWDTEAFF. The V gene is TRBV6-6, the J gene TRBJ1-1; the match to TRBD1 covers 8 bases. V trimming: 0 bases; J trimming: 3 bases; junction bases outside the gene matches: 6. The germline V gene has CDR1 MNHNY and CDR2 SVGAGI (reference sequence). This CDR3 is built from 16 residues.